This TCR beta chain was found in a study of CD8+CD57+ T cells in acquired aplastic anemia. Across the study: Each DNA sample taken from sorted CD4+ and CD8+ cells came to approximately 3.3 ug on average.

Study outcomes and limitations: Statistical testing detected no significant gap in CD8+ Simpson's diversity between patients and controls. Sharing between patients and controls was observed for twenty-nine CD8+ CDR3 sequences.

This clonotype was picked up many times. Its antigen is currently unknown. According to the study, genomic DNA was the template for TCR beta VDJ and CDR3 profiling. TCRdb reprocessed the reads via MiXCR and lists one record per CDR3 protein. The sample yields some 220,000 distinct CDR3 sequences, around 32% seen once. Input material: sorted CD4+, CD8+, or CD8+CD57+ T cells (not recorded which) from PBMCs. The TCR was taken from a human donor in good health, serving as a control.

The CDR3 protein is CASSLEVGVETQYF. The DNA for the CDR3 is TGCGCCAGCAGCTTGGAGGTCGGGGTAGAGACCCAGTACTTC. J is TRBJ2-5 and V is TRBV5-1; D possibly corresponds to TRBD2 (5 bases). The germline V and J ends were trimmed by 0 bases and 4 bases, with 10 bases remaining between them. Germline values: CDR1 SGHRS, CDR2 YFSETQ. CDR3 length: 14 residues.